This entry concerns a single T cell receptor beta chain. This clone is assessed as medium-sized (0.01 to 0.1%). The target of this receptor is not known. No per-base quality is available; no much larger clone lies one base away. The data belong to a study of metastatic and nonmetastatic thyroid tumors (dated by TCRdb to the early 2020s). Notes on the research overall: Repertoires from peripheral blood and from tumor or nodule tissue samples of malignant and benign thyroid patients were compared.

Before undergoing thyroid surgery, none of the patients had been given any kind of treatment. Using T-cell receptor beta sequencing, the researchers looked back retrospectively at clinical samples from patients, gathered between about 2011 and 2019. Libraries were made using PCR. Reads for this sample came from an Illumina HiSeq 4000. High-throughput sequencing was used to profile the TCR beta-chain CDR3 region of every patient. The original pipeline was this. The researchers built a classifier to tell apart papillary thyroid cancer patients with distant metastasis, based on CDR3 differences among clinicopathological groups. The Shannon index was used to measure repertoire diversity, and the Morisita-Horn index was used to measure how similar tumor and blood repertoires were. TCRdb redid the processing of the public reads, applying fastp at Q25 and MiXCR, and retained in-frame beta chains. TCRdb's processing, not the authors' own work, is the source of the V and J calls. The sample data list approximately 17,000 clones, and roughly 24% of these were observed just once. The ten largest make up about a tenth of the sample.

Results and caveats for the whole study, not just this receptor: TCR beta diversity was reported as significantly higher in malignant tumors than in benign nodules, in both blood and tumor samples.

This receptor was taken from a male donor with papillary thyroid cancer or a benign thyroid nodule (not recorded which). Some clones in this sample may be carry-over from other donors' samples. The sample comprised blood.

The CDR3 reads CASTFLAAMNTGELFF. The DNA reads TGTGCCAGCACTTTTCTAGCGGCCATGAACACCGGGGAGCTGTTTTTT. The chain couples TRBV12-3 or TRBV12-4 to TRBJ2-2; TRBD2 matches 7 bases in the middle. V trim: 7 bases; J trim: 1 base; unmatched bases: 9. From the cysteine up to the phenylalanine, the CDR3 has a length of 16 residues. Left in the record is the CDR3 DNA by itself, 48 bases read in frame from the first base.